What follows are 27 T cell receptor delta chains derived from one specimen sequenced in a study of gamma-delta T cells after stem cell transplantation. TCRdb reanalysed the RT-PCR reads with CATT. The data show several thousand delta-chain clones, roughly a fifth seen once. Material for sequencing was gamma-delta T cells. These receptors originate from a human donor. It is not recorded whose cells these are; they may come from a transplant donor.

This clone was detected only a few times. A much larger clone lies a single base off, so this may be a read error. The chain has TRDV2 and TRDJ1; possibly TRDD2 for D (9 bases). CDR1 is GEAIGNYY and CDR2 is EKD in the germline V gene. The CDR3 is 18 residues long. Trimming took off 5 bases at V and 3 bases at J, with 27 bases between the two ends. The DNA for the CDR3 is TGTGCCTGTGCCTTCCTACCTGTTGGCGGGGGATATTCCGATAAACTCATCTTT. Translation: CACAFLPVGGGYSDKLIF.

The rearrangement joins TRDV2 to TRDJ1, with 7 bases fitting TRDD3. Unmatched junction bases numbered 15, after V lost 0 bases and J lost 0 bases. In germline, CDR1 is GEAIGNYY, CDR2 EKD. The CDR3 extends over 19 amino acids. CDR3 residues: CACDTVGGDAFSDTDKLIF. DNA for the CDR3: TGTGCCTGTGACACCGTAGGGGGGGATGCGTTCTCGGACACCGATAAACTCATCTTT.

This clone has just a few counts. The protein recorded in TCRdb matches a much larger clone and deviates from this DNA's translation at residue 6, suggesting a read error; the protein here is obtained by translating the DNA. The chain employs TRDV2 and TRDJ1; 10 bases are a match to TRDD3. J lost 2 bases, V lost 0 bases, and 14 bases had no gene match. CDR3 length: 19 amino acids. CDR1 is GEAIGNYY and CDR2 is EKD in the germline V gene. This CDR3 reads CACDTASIRGIRLTDKLIF. The CDR3 bases are TGTGCCTGTGACACCGCATCAATCCGGGGGATACGCTTGACCGATAAACTCATCTTT.

This clone ranks as medium-sized. The genes are TRDV2 and TRDJ1, with TRDD3 matching over 8 bases. From germline, CDR1 is GEAIGNYY and CDR2 EKD. CDR3 size: 20 residues. Losses at the gene ends were 4 bases for V and 0 bases for J; bases not matched to a gene: 21. CDR3 sequence (DNA): TGTGCCTGTGATATTATGACTGGGGGCCCACCGCATAGGTACACCGATAAACTCATCTTT. Protein product: CACDIMTGGPPHRYTDKLIF.

This clone is categorized as medium-sized. The chain carries TRDV2 and TRDJ3; 7 nucleotides agree with TRDD3. V lost 3 bases to trimming and J lost 0 bases; unmatched junction nucleotides: 7. This CDR3 has 18 residues. Germline CDR1 and CDR2: GEAIGNYY and EKD. CDR3 sequence (DNA): TGTGCCTGTGACGCTCTGGGGGGTAGCTCCTGGGACACCCGACAGATGTTTTTC. Its protein product is CACDALGGSSWDTRQMFF.

Relative to its sample, this clone is medium-sized. The sample holds other DNA sequences that translate to the same CDR3. This chain links TRDV2 with TRDJ1; 8 nucleotides line up with TRDD3. Per the germline V gene, CDR1 is GEAIGNYY and CDR2 is EKD. CDR3 size: 16 residues. Trimming removed 3 bases from V and 0 bases from J; junction bases left unmatched: 8. The CDR3 DNA reads as TGTGCCTGTGACTCGTTACTGGGGATACACACCGATAAACTCATCTTT. Amino acid sequence: CACDSLLGIHTDKLIF.

This chain joins TRDV1 and TRDJ1; weak D call: TRDD3 (5 bases). V was cut by 4 bases and J by 2 bases, with 23 bases left in between. CDR3 length: 18 amino acids. Germline CDR1 TSWWSYY, CDR2 QGS. The CDR3: CALGVSLPHWSGTDKLIF. For the CDR3, the DNA is TGTGCTCTTGGGGTTTCTTTACCCCACTGGTCCGGGACCGATAAACTCATCTTT.

About this clone itself: The likely explanation is a read error, given a far larger clone one base away. Additional DNA sequences in this sample encode the identical CDR3. This rearrangement joins TRDV2 to TRDJ1, with 10 bases matching TRDD3. This CDR3 has 19 amino acids. CDR1 and CDR2 (germline): GEAIGNYY, EKD. The DNA of the CDR3 is TGTGCCTGTGACACCGTATCAATCCGGGGGATACGCTTGACCGACAAACTCATCTTT. As protein: CACDTVSIRGIRLTDKLIF.

This clone was observed a handful of times. A much larger clone lies one base from this, so it may be a read error. Different DNA sequences within this sample yield the same CDR3. CDR3 in amino acids: CACDTLGDPTDKLIF. As DNA, the CDR3 is TGTGCCTGTGACACCCTGGGGGACCCCACCGATAAACTCATCTTC. This rearrangement joins TRDV2 to TRDJ1, with 8 bases matching TRDD3. The CDR3 totals 15 residues. The germline V gene encodes CDR1 GEAIGNYY and CDR2 EKD.

In regard to this clone: TCRdb has a much larger clone's protein, which differs at residue 3 from the translation of this DNA, likely because of a read error; what is shown is the protein translated from the DNA. The V and J genes are TRDV2 and TRDJ1, with 11 bases fitting TRDD3. CDR3 length: 16 amino acids. Germline lookup yields CDR1 GEAIGNYY and CDR2 EKD. The DNA for the CDR3 is TGTGCCCGTGACTCCATACTGGGGGATAACACCGATAAACTCATCTTT. It is translated as CARDSILGDNTDKLIF.

The chain uses TRDV1 and TRDJ1; possible D gene TRDD3, 7 bases. This CDR3 has 25 amino acids. Trimming left V 0 bases short and J 0 bases short, with 38 bases between. Germline V lookup: CDR1 TSWWSYY, CDR2 QGS. The CDR3, as DNA: TGTGCTCTTGGGGAACTTCAACGGATCCTACGGGGGGTTCTGGGGGGTATTCTGTACACCGATAAACTCATCTTT. Translated: CALGELQRILRGVLGGILYTDKLIF.

Within the sample, this clone is medium-sized (0.01 to 0.1%). The J gene is TRDJ1, the V gene TRDV3; possibly TRDD3 for D (5 bases). Germline CDR1 TVYSNPD, CDR2 GDNSRS (reference sequence). V gave up 1 base and J gave up 0 bases, with 15 bases separating them. The CDR3 has 15 amino acids. This chain's CDR3 is CAFMRGLPDTDKLIF. The CDR3 nucleotides are TGTGCCTTTATGCGGGGACTGCCGGACACCGATAAACTCATCTTT.

This clone came up a few times. The chain carries TRDV2 and TRDJ1; TRDD3 agrees at 8 bases. The ends lost 3 bases at V and 0 bases at J; junction bases unmatched: 8. CDR1 is GEAIGNYY, CDR2 EKD, per germline. CDR3 length equals 16 residues. CDR3: CACDYWGPRDTDKLIF. In DNA form, the CDR3 reads TGTGCCTGTGACTACTGGGGGCCCCGAGACACCGATAAACTCATCTTT.

The sample holds many counts of this clone. The V call is TRDV2, the J call TRDJ1; 13 bases agree with TRDD3. The CDR3 has 19 amino acids. Germline CDR1 and CDR2: GEAIGNYY and EKD. Germline trimming cut 3 bases from V and 1 base from J; bases unmatched to any gene: 13. The CDR3 loop is CACDFVLGDTPGGTDKLIF. The CDR3 DNA is TGTGCCTGTGACTTTGTACTGGGGGATACGCCCGGGGGCACCGATAAACTCATCTTT.

Comment on this clone: A much larger clone sits a single nucleotide away, making a read error possible. V and J are TRDV2 and TRDJ1; 12 bases line up with TRDD3. The CDR3 totals 14 residues. Germline V lookup: CDR1 GEAIGNYY, CDR2 EKD. The CDR3: CACEKLGDTDKPIF. CDR3 DNA sequence: TGTGCCTGTGAAAAACTGGGGGATACCGATAAACCCATCTTT.

There are a few counts of this clone. The same CDR3 can be traced to other DNA sequences in this sample. This chain connects TRDV2 to TRDJ1; 8 bases line up with TRDD3. Germline values: CDR1 GEAIGNYY, CDR2 EKD. The CDR3 consists of 19 residues. The V segment lost 0 bases and the J segment 0 bases; nucleotides outside the gene matches: 14. CDR3 coding DNA: TGTGCCTGTGACACCGTCTACTGGGGGGATCAAACTCACACCGATAAACTCATCTTT. This encodes CACDTVYWGDQTHTDKLIF.

This clone is labeled as medium-sized. This chain joins TRDV2 and TRDJ1; TRDD3 matches at 11 bases. This CDR3 has 20 residues. Germline V gene data show CDR1 as GEAIGNYY and CDR2 as EKD. V dropped 3 bases and J dropped 2; count of bases not matched to a gene: 19. CDR3 residues: CACDLLMGDTRDYGTDKLIF. DNA for the CDR3: TGTGCCTGTGACCTCCTTATGGGGGATACGCGAGATTATGGAACCGATAAACTCATCTTT.

On this clone itself: The translation of this DNA and the TCRdb protein of a much larger clone differ at residue 12, probably owing to a read error; the protein shown here is translated from the DNA. The V call is TRDV2, the J call TRDJ1; 8 positions match TRDD3. Germline V gene lookup returns CDR1 GEAIGNYY and CDR2 EKD. The CDR3 is 14 amino acids. CDR3: CACDMLGDVDKRIF. The CDR3 region has the DNA TGTGCCTGTGACATGCTGGGGGACGTCGATAAACGCATCTTT.

By sample fraction, this clone is medium-sized. Distinct nucleotide sequences in the sample also encode this CDR3. The V and J genes are TRDV2 and TRDJ1; D not resolved. This CDR3 contains 16 residues. Trimming shortened V by 3 bases and J by 0 bases, and 16 bases separated the two germline ends. The V gene's germline CDR1 is GEAIGNYY and CDR2 EKD. CDR3 in DNA: TGTGCCTGTGACCCCTTAGGCGCCCCGTACACCGATAAACTCATCTTT. Translating it yields CACDPLGAPYTDKLIF.

This clone qualifies as large. The same CDR3 also results from other DNA sequences found in this sample. The chain is built from TRDV2 and TRDJ1; the match to TRDD3 covers 10 bases. CDR3 length equals 16 residues. V lost 2 bases and J lost 1; bases outside the gene matches: 6. Per the germline V gene, CDR1 is GEAIGNYY and CDR2 is EKD. The CDR3 loop is CACDNMGDTITDKLIF. The DNA of the CDR3 is TGTGCCTGTGACAACATGGGGGATACCATCACCGATAAACTCATCTTT.

The chain links TRDV1 to TRDJ1; TRDD2 agrees at 9 bases. The CDR3 is 18 amino acids. Germline CDR1 reads TSWWSYY; CDR2 reads QGS. With V trimmed by 3 bases and J by 8 bases, 19 bases remained unmatched. The CDR3 here is CALGDTSFLRYAVRKLIF. The CDR3 DNA sequence: TGTGCTCTTGGGGACACCTCCTTCCTACGGTACGCGGTCAGGAAACTCATCTTT.

This clone was seen a handful of times. At the DNA level, this CDR3 is encoded by other sequences in the same sample as well. This chain uses TRDV2 with TRDJ1; D call uncertain. Germline CDR1 GEAIGNYY, CDR2 EKD. The CDR3 spans 14 residues. V was trimmed by 0 bases and J by 1 base, leaving 8 bases between them. CDR3 sequence reads: CACDTVLSTDKLIF. CDR3 bases: TGTGCCTGTGACACCGTACTTAGCACCGATAAACTCATCTTT.

By sample fraction, this clone is medium-sized (0.01 to 0.1%). The chain combines TRDV2 with TRDJ1; 10 positions agree with TRDD3. After removal of 2 bases from V and 4 bases from J, the junction contained 6 bases not matched to a gene. This CDR3 comprises 15 residues. Germline values: CDR1 GEAIGNYY, CDR2 EKD. As DNA, the CDR3 is TGTGCCTGTGACAAACTGGGGGATCGTGGCGATAAACTCATCTTT. Translated: CACDKLGDRGDKLIF.

This clone showed up many times. The chain couples TRDV1 to TRDJ4; 13 bases align to TRDD3. Germline V lookup: CDR1 TSWWSYY, CDR2 QGS. This CDR3 contains 21 residues. J gave up 3 bases and V 1 base, and 20 bases lay outside the gene matches. The CDR3 here is CALGERTYHHNWGIRDGPLIF. CDR3 DNA: TGTGCTCTTGGGGAACGAACCTACCACCACAACTGGGGGATACGCGACGGACCCCTGATCTTT.

V usage is TRDV2 and J usage is TRDJ3; 10 bases align to TRDD3. The germline gives CDR1 GEAIGNYY, CDR2 EKD. This CDR3 spans 22 amino acids. V was clipped by 1 base and J by 0 bases; unmatched bases: 14. In DNA, the CDR3 is TGTGCCTGTGACACTCTAGGAGAACTGGGGGATGCCAGCTCCTGGGACACCCGACAGATGTTTTTC. Amino acid sequence: CACDTLGELGDASSWDTRQMFF.

About this clone: Since a much larger clone is just one base distant, this may be a read error. This sample also contains other DNA sequences that code for the same CDR3. The chain has TRDV2 and TRDJ1, with D possibly being TRDD3 (6 bases). Germline values: CDR1 GEAIGNYY, CDR2 EKD. The ends were cut back, 3 bases at V and 8 bases at J, with 18 bases in the middle. This CDR3 contains 14 residues. This CDR3 is CACDVMAGEGKLIF. In DNA, the CDR3 is TGTGCCTGTGACGTTATGGCTGGGGAAGGCAAACTCATCTTT.

By share, this clone counts as medium-sized. This rearrangement joins TRDV2 to TRDJ1, with D tentatively TRDD2 (5 bases). The CDR3 sequence is 19 residues long. The germline gives CDR1 GEAIGNYY, CDR2 EKD. V was cut by 3 bases and J by 0 bases, with 25 bases left in between. CDR3 loop: CACDPVSSRRGAYTDKLIF. The CDR3 DNA reads TGTGCCTGTGACCCCGTTTCCTCGCGGAGGGGTGCGTACACCGATAAACTCATCTTT.